These 8 T cell receptor beta chains were sequenced from one sample in a study of regulatory T cells in long-lasting Graves disease. The sample's time point: persistent/refractory GD, antithyroid drugs over 5 years with positive TRAb. PBMC RNA was the source of the TCR library. In building TCR beta libraries, iRepertoire HTBI primers were used together with Arm-PCR of CDR3 regions. TCRdb ran MiXCR on the multiplex PCR reads and lists one entry per CDR3 protein. The table has around 450,000 distinct CDR3 sequences, 20% to 25% seen once. Sample: peripheral blood mononuclear cells (PBMCs), taken when the disease was refractory, from a patient treated with antithyroid drugs. Receptor source: a female donor with Graves disease.

The chain employs TRBV12-3 or TRBV12-4 and TRBJ2-1; D is unresolved. Trimming shortened V by 3 bases and J by 6 bases, and 12 bases separated the two germline ends. There are 14 residues in the CDR3. As DNA, the CDR3 is TGTGCCAGCAGTTTGCGCCAGTCTGTCAATGAGCAGTTCTTC. It yields the protein CASSLRQSVNEQFF.

About this clonotype itself: A far larger clone is one nucleotide away, so this likely arose from a read error. The chain combines TRBV12-3 or TRBV12-4 with TRBJ1-2; 10 bases align to TRBD1. This CDR3 has 14 residues. CDR3 region: CASSPGQGNYGCTF. In DNA form, the CDR3 reads TGTGCCAGCAGTCCGGGACAGGGGAACTATGGCTGCACCTTC.

The chain joins TRBV7-2 to TRBJ2-7; the D is unclear. The germline gives CDR1 SGHTA, CDR2 FQGNSA. The CDR3 extends over 14 amino acids. V was shortened by 1 base and J by 5 bases, with 12 bases between the two germline ends. The CDR3 loop is CASSLVGRGDEQYF. CDR3 sequence (DNA): TGTGCCAGCAGCTTAGTTGGACGAGGAGACGAGCAGTACTTC. Using reference TRBV7-2 and TRBJ2-7 for the parts outside the CDR3, the full variable domain is GAGVSQSPSNKVTEKGKDVELRCDPISGHTALYWYRQSLGQGLEFLIYFQGNSAPDKSGLPSDRFSAERTGGSVSTLTIQRTQQEDSAVYLCASSLVGRGDEQYFGPGTRLTVT.

The chain has TRBV5-1 and TRBJ2-2, with D maybe TRBD1 (5 bases). Per germline, CDR1 SGHRS and CDR2 YFSETQ. The V end lost 4 bases, the J end lost 6 bases, and 13 bases lay between the germline ends. The CDR3 has 14 amino acids. CDR3 protein: CASSRQGNAGELFF. CDR3 sequence (DNA): TGCGCCAGCAGCCGCCAGGGAAACGCCGGGGAGCTGTTTTTT.

This clonotype has a count of ten or more. The chain carries TRBV28 and TRBJ2-2, with D perhaps matching TRBD2 (5 bases). Germline V gene sequence: CDR1 MDHEN, CDR2 SYDVKM. CDR3 size: 17 residues. V was trimmed by 6 bases and J by 0 bases, leaving 17 bases between them. CDR3 region: CASSPLVRNTNTGELFF. The DNA for the CDR3 is TGTGCCAGCAGCCCACTAGTGCGGAACACGAACACCGGGGAGCTGTTTTTT.

The gene calls are TRBV4-1 and TRBJ1-5; D remains ambiguous. This CDR3 has 16 amino acids. Per germline, CDR1 MGHRA and CDR2 YSYEKL. V was trimmed by 1 base and J by 4 bases, leaving 14 bases between them. CDR3 sequence (DNA): TGCGCCAGCAGCCAAGGGCCGGGTCGGGGAAATCAGCCCCAGCATTTT. The encoded protein is CASSQGPGRGNQPQHF.

This clonotype showed up just a few times. The chain joins TRBV12-3 or TRBV12-4 to TRBJ2-2; 8 bases are a match to TRBD1. Trimming took 6 bases from V and 4 from J; bases not matched to a gene: 10. The CDR3 extends over 16 amino acids. CDR3 in DNA: TGTGCCAGCAGAAAACAGGGACAGGTTGGCACCGGGGAGCTGTTTTTT. It codes for CASRKQGQVGTGELFF.

This clonotype was counted ten times or more. This chain links TRBV28 with TRBJ2-4; the D is unclear. The CDR3 loop spans 14 amino acids. Germline V gene data show CDR1 as MDHEN and CDR2 as SYDVKM. Trimming pared 10 bases from V and 2 bases from J, leaving 15 bases between. The CDR3 DNA is TGTGCCACCAAATATGGGGAAACCAAAAACATTCAGTACTTC. Translated, it gives CATKYGETKNIQYF.